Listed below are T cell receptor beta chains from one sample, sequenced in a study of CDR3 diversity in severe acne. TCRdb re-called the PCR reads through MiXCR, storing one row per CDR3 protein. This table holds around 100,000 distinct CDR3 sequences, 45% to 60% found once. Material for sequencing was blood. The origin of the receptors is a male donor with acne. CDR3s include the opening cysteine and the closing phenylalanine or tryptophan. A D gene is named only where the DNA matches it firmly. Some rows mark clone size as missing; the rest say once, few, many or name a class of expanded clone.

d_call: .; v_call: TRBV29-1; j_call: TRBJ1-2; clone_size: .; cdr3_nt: TGCAGCATGGCCGGGACTGATAACTATGGCTACACCTTC; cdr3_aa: CSMAGTDNYGYTF
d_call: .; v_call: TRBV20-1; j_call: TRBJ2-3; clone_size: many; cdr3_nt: TGCAGTGCTAGTTCGGGTGGTACAGATACGCAGTATTTT; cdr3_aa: CSASSGGTDTQYF
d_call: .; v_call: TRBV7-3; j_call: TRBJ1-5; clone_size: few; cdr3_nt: TGTGCCAGCAGCTTAGGACCAGGAGAAGGTCAGCCCCAGCATTTT; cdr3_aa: CASSLGPGEGQPQHF
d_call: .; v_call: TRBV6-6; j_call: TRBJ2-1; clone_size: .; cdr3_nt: TGTGCCAGCAGCCCCAGGGTAAGGCCCTACAATGAGCAGTTCTTC; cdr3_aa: CASSPRVRPYNEQFF
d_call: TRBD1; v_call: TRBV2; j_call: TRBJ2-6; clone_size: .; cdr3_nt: TGTGCCAGCAAAACAGGGGGCTCTGGGGCCAACGTCCTGACTTTC; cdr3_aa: CASKTGGSGANVLTF
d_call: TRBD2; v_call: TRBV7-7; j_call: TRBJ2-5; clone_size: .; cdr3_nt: TGTGCTAGCAGCTTAGCGGATAGCGGGGAGGCCCAGGAGTTC; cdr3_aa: CASSLADSGEAQEF
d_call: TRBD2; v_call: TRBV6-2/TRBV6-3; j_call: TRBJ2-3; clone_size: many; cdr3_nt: TGTGCCAGCAGTTACGGGAGGGCCACAGATACGCAGTATTTT; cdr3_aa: CASSYGRATDTQYF
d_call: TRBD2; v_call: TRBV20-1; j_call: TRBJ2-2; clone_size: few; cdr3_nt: TGCAGTGCTAGAGATTTGGCGGGAGACCCCTCGGGCACCGGGGAGCTGTTTTTT; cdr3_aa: CSARDLAGDPSGTGELFF
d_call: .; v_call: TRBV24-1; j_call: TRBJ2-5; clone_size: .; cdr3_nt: TGTGCCACCAGTGATTTTCCCGGACCCCAAGAGACCCAGTACTTC; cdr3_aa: CATSDFPGPQETQYF
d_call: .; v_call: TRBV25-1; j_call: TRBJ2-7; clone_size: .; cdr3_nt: TGTGCCAGCGCCCCATCGGAAGAGCAGTACTTC; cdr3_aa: CASAPSEEQYF
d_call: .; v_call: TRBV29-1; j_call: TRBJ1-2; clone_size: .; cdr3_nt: TGCAGCGTTGAAGATCAAGTCCCCGGGGGCTACACCTTC; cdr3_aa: CSVEDQVPGGYTF
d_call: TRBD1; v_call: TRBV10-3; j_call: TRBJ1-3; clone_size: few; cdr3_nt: TGTGCCATCAGTGACAGGGGGCCTGGAAACACCATATATTTT; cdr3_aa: CAISDRGPGNTIYF
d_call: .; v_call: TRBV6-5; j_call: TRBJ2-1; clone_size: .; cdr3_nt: TGTGCCAGCAGTTACTCGAGTATGGTTGAGCAGTTCTTC; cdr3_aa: CASSYSSMVEQFF
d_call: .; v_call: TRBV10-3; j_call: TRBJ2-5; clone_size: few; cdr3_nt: TGTGCCATCAGTGAGGAAGAGACCCAGTACTTC; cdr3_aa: CAISEEETQYF
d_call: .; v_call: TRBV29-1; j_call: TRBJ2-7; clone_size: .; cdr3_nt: TGCAGCGTTGCAGGGGACACTCTCTCCTACGAGCAGTACTTC; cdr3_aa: CSVAGDTLSYEQYF
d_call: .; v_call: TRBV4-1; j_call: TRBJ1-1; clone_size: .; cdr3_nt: TGCGCCAGCGGCCAAGATCTGGGGGGGATCACTGAGGCTTTCTTT; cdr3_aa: CASGQDLGGITEAFF
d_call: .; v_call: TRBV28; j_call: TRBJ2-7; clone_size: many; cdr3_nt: TGTGCCAGCAGGCTAGGGGGAAACGAGCAGTACTTC; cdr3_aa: CASRLGGNEQYF
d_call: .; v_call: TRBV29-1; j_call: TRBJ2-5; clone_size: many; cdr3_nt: TGCAGCGACTGGACCGCGACAGGGACCCAGTACTTC; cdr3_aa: CSDWTATGTQYF
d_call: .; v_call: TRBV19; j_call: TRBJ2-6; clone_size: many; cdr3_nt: TGTGCCAGCCGAACCCAGGTCTCTGGGGCCAACGTCCTGACTTTC; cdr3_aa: CASRTQVSGANVLTF
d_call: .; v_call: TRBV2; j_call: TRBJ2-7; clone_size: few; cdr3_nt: TGTGCCAGCAGGAAGTCGGACAGGGAGGGCTACGAGCAGTACTTC; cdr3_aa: CASRKSDREGYEQYF
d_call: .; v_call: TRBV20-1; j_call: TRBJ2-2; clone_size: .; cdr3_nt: TGCAGTGCTAGGACCGCCGGGACGGTGAACACCGGGGAGCTGTTTTTT; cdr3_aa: CSARTAGTVNTGELFF
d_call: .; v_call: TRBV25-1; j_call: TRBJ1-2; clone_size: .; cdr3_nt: TGTGCCAGCAGCCTCCCAGGGGACTATGGCTACACCTTC; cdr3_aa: CASSLPGDYGYTF